These 32 T cell receptor beta chains were all obtained from the same sample, sequenced in a study of PD-L1 blockade in urothelial cancer (dated by TCRdb to between 2016 and 2019). Library method: the immunoSEQ multiplex PCR assay. As stored in TCRdb, this immuneACCESS dataset retains in-frame rearrangements with V and J assigned. A fraction of the clones does not appear; measured against another copy, unresolved V genes explain less than half of the discrepancy, and the remainder lacks a known reason. In all, the sample holds some 100,000 clones, and around 90% of those were seen once. The ten largest clones add up to roughly 0.93% of the sample. The source was PBMCs, collected around atezolizumab (anti-PD-L1) treatment. These receptors were obtained from a woman aged 80 or over with urothelial cancer.

CDR3 in DNA: TGTGCCAGCAGCTTCCGGGACAGGAGGCTTGAAGCTTTCTTT. Translating it yields CASSFRDRRLEAFF. The chain links TRBV5-6 to TRBJ1-1; TRBD1 aligns across 8 bases. This CDR3 contains 14 residues. The V segment lost 2 bases and the J segment 7 bases; nucleotides outside the gene matches: 7. CDR1 is SGHDT and CDR2 is YYEEEE in the germline V gene. Complete variable domain (other parts from reference TRBV5-6 and TRBJ1-1): DAGVTQSPTHLIKTRGQQVTLRCSPKSGHDTVSWYQQALGQGPQFIFQYYEEEERQRGNFPDRFSGHQFPNYSSELNVNALLLGDSALYLCASSFRDRRLEAFFGQGTRLTVV.

The chain links TRBV7-2 to TRBJ2-2; tentative D call: TRBD2 (7 bases). Germline lookup yields CDR1 SGHTA and CDR2 FQGNSA. This CDR3 contains 15 residues. V lost 5 bases and J lost 6, with 16 bases in between. The CDR3 sequence is CASSTWGGRAGELFF. The CDR3, as DNA: TGTGCCAGCAGCACCTGGGGGGGGCGGGCCGGGGAGCTGTTTTTT.

The V and J genes are TRBV30 and TRBJ2-7, with D hard to call. Trimming removed 0 bases from V and 0 bases from J, with 12 bases in between. The CDR3 spans 15 residues. Germline V CDR1 and CDR2: GTSNPN, SVGIG (reference sequence). CDR3 residues: CAWSVVLSSSYEQYF. The CDR3 DNA reads as TGTGCCTGGAGTGTGGTCCTCTCTAGCTCCTACGAGCAGTACTTC.

This chain joins TRBV18 and TRBJ2-3; 7 bases fit TRBD1. Trimming at V came to 3 bases and at J to 1 base, leaving 4 bases not matched to a gene. CDR3 size: 15 residues. From germline, CDR1 is KGHSH and CDR2 LQKENI. The CDR3 sequence: CASSPNQGGTDTQYF. The CDR3 DNA follows: TGTGCCAGCTCACCCAACCAGGGGGGCACAGATACGCAGTATTTT.

The chain has TRBV10-3 and TRBJ2-5, with a tentative D call TRBD1 (5 bases). With 4 bases removed from V and 0 bases from J, the gap between germline ends came to 12 bases. Germline V CDR1 and CDR2: ENHRY, SYGVKD. This CDR3 comprises 15 residues. The CDR3 is CAISAGRVYQETQYF. The CDR3 DNA follows: TGTGCCATCAGTGCCGGCAGGGTGTACCAAGAGACCCAGTACTTC.

This chain links TRBV5-1 with TRBJ2-2; 9 bases are a match to TRBD2. V lost 0 bases to trimming and J lost 0 bases; unmatched junction nucleotides: 9. The CDR3 has 19 amino acids. Germline CDR1 is SGHRS and CDR2 is YFSETQ. The CDR3 bases are TGCGCCAGCAGCTTGGAGTGGCGGCTAGCGGGGACGAACACCGGGGAGCTGTTTTTT. This sequence encodes CASSLEWRLAGTNTGELFF.

J is TRBJ2-1 and V is TRBV10-1; 7 nucleotides match TRBD2. This CDR3 is built from 14 residues. Germline CDR1 and CDR2: WNHNN and SYGVQD (reference sequence). The J segment lost 6 bases and the V segment lost 4 bases, leaving 6 bases of the junction unmatched. The CDR3 DNA reads TGCGCCAGCAGTGGGGGGGGTCCGGCCAATGAGCAGTTCTTC. Its protein product is CASSGGGPANEQFF.

Only one count was recorded for this clone. The chain couples TRBV10-3 to TRBJ1-1; D not resolved. This CDR3 is built from 15 residues. Trimming left V 4 bases short and J 0 bases short, with 12 bases between. Germline V gene lookup returns CDR1 ENHRY and CDR2 SYGVKD. This chain's CDR3 is CAISVGTGVNTEAFF. DNA of the CDR3: TGTGCCATCAGTGTCGGAACGGGTGTGAACACTGAAGCTTTCTTT.

The J gene is TRBJ2-5, the V gene TRBV18, with D uncertain. The CDR3 totals 12 residues. V was shortened by 3 bases and J by 5 bases, with 7 bases between the two germline ends. Germline loops: CDR1 KGHSH, CDR2 LQKENI. Here the CDR3 reads CASSPPAETQYF. In DNA, the CDR3 is TGTGCCAGCTCACCCCCCGCGGAGACCCAGTACTTC.

The gene calls are TRBV5-1 and TRBJ2-2; a weak D match, TRBD1 (6 bases). Germline values: CDR1 SGHRS, CDR2 YFSETQ. V dropped 5 bases and J dropped 0 bases, with 11 bases sitting between them. There are 15 residues in the CDR3. CDR3 sequence: CASSTRTANTGELFF. In nucleotides, the CDR3 is TGCGCCAGCAGTACCAGGACAGCGAACACCGGGGAGCTGTTTTTT.

The chain combines TRBV5-1 with TRBJ2-5; maybe TRBD1 (6 bases). The CDR3 has 14 amino acids. Trimming removed 0 bases at V and 5 bases at J, with 11 bases between. The germline CDR1 and CDR2 sequences are SGHRS and YFSETQ. For the CDR3, the DNA is TGCGCCAGCAGCTTGGGTTCAGGGGCGGAGACCCAGTACTTC. As protein: CASSLGSGAETQYF.

V and J are TRBV4-1 and TRBJ2-5, with 9 bases that match TRBD2. With V trimmed by 4 bases and J by 5 bases, 11 bases remained unmatched. The CDR3 is 16 residues long. Germline CDR1 reads MGHRA; CDR2 reads YSYEKL. The CDR3 DNA sequence: TGCGCCAGCAGCCCCCTAGAGAGCGGGAGGTTGGAGACCCAGTACTTC. It codes for CASSPLESGRLETQYF.

The chain carries TRBV2 and TRBJ1-1, with 7 bases fitting TRBD1. The CDR3 spans 14 residues. V was pared by 4 bases and J by 6 bases, with 8 bases of the junction left unmatched. The V gene's germline CDR1 is SNHLY and CDR2 FYNNEI. CDR3 region: CASSVTGRIAEAFF. As DNA, the CDR3 is TGTGCCAGCAGTGTGACAGGGAGGATTGCTGAAGCTTTCTTT.

This chain connects TRBV18 to TRBJ2-6; TRBD1 matches at 9 bases. The CDR3 has 19 residues. V dropped 4 bases and J dropped 1; count of bases not matched to a gene: 11. CDR1 is KGHSH, CDR2 LQKENI, per germline. CDR3 in amino acids: CASSLPRTGETSGANVLTF. CDR3 in DNA: TGTGCCAGCTCACTCCCCCGGACAGGGGAGACTTCTGGGGCCAACGTCCTGACTTTC.

This clone was seen only once. J is TRBJ2-7 and V is TRBV6-5; 9 bases are shared with TRBD1. With V trimmed by 0 bases and J by 6 bases, 9 bases remained unmatched. The CDR3 spans 16 residues. CDR1 and CDR2 (germline): MNHEY, SVGAGI. The DNA for the CDR3 is TGTGCCAGCAGTTACTCGGTTCTACAGGGGGCGTTCGAGCAGTACTTC. Translation: CASSYSVLQGAFEQYF.

The J gene is TRBJ1-5, the V gene TRBV28; D may be TRBD1 (5 bases). V was trimmed by 10 bases and J by 4 bases, leaving 11 bases between them. There are 12 residues in the CDR3. The germline V gene encodes CDR1 MDHEN and CDR2 SYDVKM. The CDR3 sequence is CAIRGGNQPQHF. CDR3 DNA: TGTGCCATCCGGGGGGGTAATCAGCCCCAGCATTTT.

The count of this clone is one. The chain combines TRBV5-4 with TRBJ2-2, with a weak D call TRBD2 (6 bases). The ends were cut back, 4 bases at V and 4 bases at J, with 14 bases in the middle. The germline CDR1 and CDR2 sequences are SGHNT and YYREEE (reference sequence). The CDR3 runs to 15 residues. The CDR3 protein is CASSLLVGLTGELFF. For the CDR3, the DNA is TGTGCCAGCAGCCTTTTGGTGGGACTCACCGGGGAGCTGTTTTTT. The full variable domain, with the rest looked up from reference TRBV5-4 and TRBJ2-2, is ETGVTQSPTHLIKTRGQQVTLRCSSQSGHNTVSWYQQALGQGPQFIFQYYREEENGRGNFPPRFSGLQFPNYSSELNVNALELDDSALYLCASSLLVGLTGELFFGEGSRLTVL.

The chain uses TRBV9 and TRBJ1-2; D is possibly TRBD1 (5 bases). This CDR3 is built from 14 residues. V lost 0 bases and J lost 4, with 10 bases in between. From germline, CDR1 is SGDLS and CDR2 YYNGEE. CDR3 in amino acids: CASSVEGVSYGYTF. The CDR3 bases are TGTGCCAGCAGCGTAGAAGGGGTTAGCTATGGCTACACCTTC.

The chain links TRBV18 to TRBJ2-5; a weak D match, TRBD1 (6 bases). V was shortened by 6 bases and J by 10 bases, with 15 bases between the two germline ends. The CDR3 consists of 12 residues. Looked up from germline, CDR1 is KGHSH and CDR2 is LQKENI. Written as DNA, the CDR3 is TGTGCCAGCTCCTACGTCCAGGGGAACCAGTACTTC. Protein product: CASSYVQGNQYF.

The chain combines TRBV28 with TRBJ1-4; TRBD1 matches 9 bases. This CDR3 is 14 amino acids long. Germline trimming cut 8 bases from V and 7 bases from J; bases unmatched to any gene: 8. The germline CDR1 and CDR2 sequences are MDHEN and SYDVKM. The CDR3 bases are TGTGCCAGCGTACAGGGGGCGAGAGGTGAAAAACTGTTTTTT. The encoded protein is CASVQGARGEKLFF. The variable domain in full, with the rest retrieved from reference TRBV28 and TRBJ1-4, is DVKVTQSSRYLVKRTGEKVFLECVQDMDHENMFWYRQDPGLGLRLIYFSYDVKMKEKGDIPEGYSVSREKKERFSLILESASTNQTSMYLCASVQGARGEKLFFGSGTQLSVL.

CDR3 protein: CAWSVASASGTDTQYF. The CDR3, as DNA: TGTGCCTGGAGTGTAGCTTCGGCTAGCGGCACAGATACGCAGTATTTT. The chain carries TRBV30 and TRBJ2-3; weak D call: TRBD2 (6 bases). CDR3 size: 16 residues. Trimming shortened V by 0 bases and J by 1 base, and 14 bases separated the two germline ends. Germline CDR1 is GTSNPN and CDR2 is SVGIG (reference sequence).

V and J are TRBV5-1 and TRBJ2-1, with 7 nucleotides matching TRBD2. Germline values: CDR1 SGHRS, CDR2 YFSETQ. The CDR3 contains 16 residues. J lost 2 bases, V lost 4 bases, and 9 bases had no gene match. CDR3 nucleotide sequence: TGCGCCAGCAGCGCCGCGGGAGCGGTCACCTACAATGAGCAGTTCTTC. It yields the protein CASSAAGAVTYNEQFF.

This sequence joins TRBV19 and TRBJ2-3, with 8 bases matching TRBD2. The CDR3 has 15 residues. The V gene's germline CDR1 is LNHDA and CDR2 SQIVND (reference sequence). J was trimmed by 4 bases and V by 6 bases; bases with no gene match: 9. This CDR3 is CASRTSGRSPDTQYF. The CDR3 DNA is TGTGCCAGTAGAACTAGCGGCAGAAGCCCAGATACGCAGTATTTT.

The chain carries TRBV11-2 and TRBJ1-1, with D unresolved. CDR1 and CDR2 from the germline V gene are SGHAT and FQNNGV. The length of the CDR3 is 15 residues. The germline V and J ends were trimmed by 2 bases and 0 bases, with 10 bases remaining between them. The CDR3 is CASSLFEGVNTEAFF. The CDR3, as DNA: TGTGCCAGCAGCTTATTTGAGGGCGTGAACACTGAAGCTTTCTTT.

J is TRBJ1-1 and V is TRBV6-5; D is unclear. Germline loops: CDR1 MNHEY, CDR2 SVGAGI. Deletions cut 6 bases from V and 0 bases from J, with 8 bases between. The CDR3 consists of 13 residues. The CDR3 loop reads CASSRTLNTEAFF. In nucleotides, the CDR3 is TGTGCCAGCAGCCGTACATTGAACACTGAAGCTTTCTTT.

The chain joins TRBV19 to TRBJ1-2; 8 bases are a match to TRBD1. The CDR3 length is 14 residues. J gave up 6 bases and V 6 bases, and 9 bases lay outside the gene matches. Germline V gene sequence: CDR1 LNHDA, CDR2 SQIVND (reference sequence). DNA for the CDR3: TGTGCCAGTAGCGCGCAGGGGGCCTCTAATGGCTACACCTTC. This sequence encodes CASSAQGASNGYTF.

The J gene is TRBJ2-1, the V gene TRBV28, with TRBD1 identical over 9 bases. The CDR3 extends over 16 amino acids. Germline loops: CDR1 MDHEN, CDR2 SYDVKM. With V trimmed by 5 bases and J by 7 bases, 12 bases remained unmatched. This chain's CDR3 is CASSPRDRAIRNEQFF. The CDR3 DNA reads TGTGCCAGCAGTCCCCGGGACAGGGCGATACGAAATGAGCAGTTCTTC.

This chain links TRBV28 with TRBJ2-7; TRBD1 agrees at 8 bases. Germline V gene lookup returns CDR1 MDHEN and CDR2 SYDVKM. There are 15 residues in the CDR3. With 5 bases clipped from V and 2 bases from J, the junction kept 8 bases outside the gene matches. The CDR3 sequence: CASSPALTGAYEQYF. DNA of the CDR3: TGTGCCAGCAGTCCCGCTCTGACAGGGGCCTACGAGCAGTACTTC.

A single count supports this clone. The chain links TRBV11-2 to TRBJ2-3, with TRBD2 as a possible D gene (6 bases). Trimming pared 1 base from V and 6 bases from J, leaving 8 bases between. This CDR3 region has 13 residues. The germline CDR1 and CDR2 sequences are SGHAT and FQNNGV. CDR3 nucleotide sequence: TGTGCCAGCAGCTTAGCGGGAGCCGATACGCAGTATTTT. This translates into CASSLAGADTQYF. Full variable domain (remainder filled in from reference TRBV11-2 and TRBJ2-3): EAGVAQSPRYKIIEKRQSVAFWCNPISGHATLYWYQQILGQGPKLLIQFQNNGVVDDSQLPKDRFSAERLKGVDSTLKIQPAKLEDSAVYLCASSLAGADTQYFGPGTRLTVL.

CDR3 nucleotides: TGTGCCAGTAGTATGCTAGCGGGAGTGACAGATACGCAGTATTTT. It is translated as CASSMLAGVTDTQYF. The genes are TRBV19 and TRBJ2-3; 10 positions match TRBD2. This CDR3 has 15 residues. Germline V CDR1 and CDR2: LNHDA, SQIVND (reference sequence). Losses at the gene ends were 3 bases for V and 3 bases for J; bases not matched to a gene: 3.

The chain couples TRBV2 to TRBJ1-1; D ambiguous. The CDR3 has 14 amino acids. Germline CDR1 is SNHLY and CDR2 is FYNNEI. Trimming removed 4 bases at V and 4 bases at J, with 13 bases between. The CDR3: CASSGPRAGTEAFF. The CDR3 nucleotides read TGTGCCAGCAGTGGCCCCCGCGCCGGCACTGAAGCTTTCTTT.

A few counts support this clone. The CDR3 here is CASSHPRGRRNGYTF. CDR3 DNA sequence: TGTGCCAGCAGCCACCCCAGGGGGCGTCGGAATGGCTACACCTTC. The V call is TRBV7-9, the J call TRBJ1-2; 8 bases agree with TRBD1. Per germline, CDR1 SEHNR and CDR2 FQNEAQ (reference sequence). The CDR3 length is 15 residues. V lost 5 bases and J lost 6; bases outside the gene matches: 11.